What follows are 17 T cell receptor beta chains derived from one specimen sequenced in a study of cytotoxic CD8 clonotypes in ibrutinib-treated CLL. Sequencing was performed with immunoSEQ multiplex PCR; in TCRdb, only in-frame clones are kept and a portion is missing. This sample carries fewer than 400,000 clones, about 64% of them seen once, and the ten largest clones take roughly 6%. The specimen comprised PBMCs, sampled after 36 months of ibrutinib treatment. The receptors derive from a human donor with chronic lymphocytic leukemia.

This clone appeared once. CDR3 nucleotide sequence: TGTGCCAGTAGTATAGCCGAATACACTGAAGCTTTCTTT. Amino acids: CASSIAEYTEAFF. The chain joins TRBV19 to TRBJ1-1; D gene uncertain. CDR1 LNHDA and CDR2 SQIVND come from the germline V gene (reference sequence). V was trimmed by 1 base and J by 3 bases, leaving 6 bases between them. The CDR3 loop spans 13 amino acids. The whole variable domain, filled in from reference TRBV19 and TRBJ1-1, reads DGGITQSPKYLFRKEGQNVTLSCEQNLNHDAMYWYRQDPGQGLRLIYYSQIVNDFQKGDIAEGYSVSREKKESFPLTVTSAQKNPTAFYLCASSIAEYTEAFFGQGTRLTVV.

This clone was counted a few times. V is TRBV19 and J is TRBJ1-1; the D gene is possibly TRBD1 (5 bases). From germline, CDR1 is LNHDA and CDR2 SQIVND (reference sequence). V lost 7 bases and J lost 0, with 15 bases in between. The CDR3 extends over 15 amino acids. This CDR3 is CASTQLGLLNTEAFF. CDR3 coding DNA: TGTGCCAGTACCCAGCTGGGACTGCTGAACACTGAAGCTTTCTTT. The whole variable domain, filled in from reference TRBV19 and TRBJ1-1, reads DGGITQSPKYLFRKEGQNVTLSCEQNLNHDAMYWYRQDPGQGLRLIYYSQIVNDFQKGDIAEGYSVSREKKESFPLTVTSAQKNPTAFYLCASTQLGLLNTEAFFGQGTRLTVV.

This rearrangement joins TRBV27 to TRBJ1-2, with TRBD1 identical over 7 bases. The V gene end was trimmed by 6 bases and the J gene end by 8 bases; junction bases not matched to a gene: 18. The CDR3 covers 16 residues. Germline CDR1 reads MNHEY; CDR2 reads SMNVEV (reference sequence). CDR3 nucleotides: TGTGCCAGCAGGGCATACCGGACAGGAACCCGGTTCGGCTACACCTTC. Residues: CASRAYRTGTRFGYTF.

The chain joins TRBV9 to TRBJ1-2; D call uncertain. Trimming took off 0 bases at V and 7 bases at J, with 7 bases between the two ends. There are 12 residues in the CDR3. Germline CDR1 SGDLS, CDR2 YYNGEE. CDR3 sequence reads: CASSVVAAGYTF. The DNA of the CDR3 is TGTGCCAGCAGCGTAGTTGCTGCTGGCTACACCTTC.

A remark on this clone: The same CDR3 can be traced to other DNA sequences in this sample. This sequence joins TRBV21-1 and TRBJ1-5; the table's D call TRBD1 went unverified against the DNA. TRBV21-1 is a pseudogene. CDR3 length: 16 amino acids. CDR3 nucleotides: TGTGCCAGCAGCAAGACAGGGGACGAAGGCAATCAGCCCCAGCATTTT. Translating gives CASSKTGDEGNQPQHF.

This clone turned up a few times. The chain joins TRBV4-1 to TRBJ2-3; 8 nucleotides align to TRBD2. The CDR3 is 18 amino acids. CDR1 is MGHRA and CDR2 is YSYEKL in the germline V gene. The V gene end was trimmed by 0 bases and the J gene end by 2 bases; junction bases not matched to a gene: 10. The DNA of the CDR3 is TGCGCCAGCAGCCAAGATGCGGGGGGCCGAGCAGACACAGATACGCAGTATTTT. It encodes CASSQDAGGRADTDTQYF.

The CDR3 is CASSLRGGGNQPQHF. In DNA, the CDR3 is TGTGCCAGCAGTTTAAGGGGGGGCGGTAATCAGCCCCAGCATTTT. V is TRBV27 and J is TRBJ1-5; possible D gene TRBD1, 6 bases. The CDR3 runs 15 residues. CDR1 and CDR2 (germline): MNHEY, SMNVEV (reference sequence). The V and J ends lost 2 bases and 4 bases respectively, with 12 bases between them.

In its sample, this clone was seen a few times. This chain uses TRBV10-2 with TRBJ2-7, with D perhaps TRBD1 (5 bases). The germline V gene encodes CDR1 WSHSY and CDR2 SAAADI. V lost 7 bases to trimming and J lost 9 bases, with 13 bases between them. This CDR3 spans 11 amino acids. The CDR3 reads CASTDSFLQYF. The DNA of the CDR3 is TGCGCCAGCACCGACAGCTTTTTGCAGTACTTC.

This chain joins TRBV7-2 and TRBJ2-5; D is perhaps TRBD2 (6 bases). The CDR3 is 13 amino acids. Trimming shortened V by 5 bases and J by 4 bases, and 11 bases separated the two germline ends. CDR1 SGHTA and CDR2 FQGNSA come from the germline V gene. CDR3 sequence reads: CASSLGEAETQYF. CDR3 coding DNA: TGTGCCAGCAGCCTCGGGGAGGCAGAGACCCAGTACTTC. Supplemented by reference TRBV7-2 and TRBJ2-5, the full variable domain reads GAGVSQSPSNKVTEKGKDVELRCDPISGHTALYWYRQSLGQGLEFLIYFQGNSAPDKSGLPSDRFSAERTGGSVSTLTIQRTQQEDSAVYLCASSLGEAETQYFGPGTRLLVL.

The V gene is TRBV13, the J gene TRBJ1-2, with no clear D. Trimming removed 2 bases at V and 4 bases at J, with 11 bases between. Per the germline V gene, CDR1 is PRHDT and CDR2 is FYEKMQ (reference sequence). The length of the CDR3 is 14 residues. CDR3 nucleotides: TGTGCCAGCAGCTTACCGGCCGAAATCTATGGCTACACCTTC. Its translation is CASSLPAEIYGYTF.

This clone was seen a single time. The chain joins TRBV13 to TRBJ1-2; TRBD1 might be the D (6 bases). Germline V gene sequence: CDR1 PRHDT, CDR2 FYEKMQ (reference sequence). V lost 1 base and J lost 5, with 17 bases in between. The CDR3 covers 16 residues. Written as DNA, the CDR3 is TGTGCCAGCAGCTTAGAAAGTCGGGGGGCGCCTTATGGCTACACCTTC. Translation gives CASSLESRGAPYGYTF.

This clone was recorded once. The CDR3 DNA sequence: TGTGCCAGCAGCGTAAGAGACAGGGGTTCTGAAGCTTTCTTT. Protein sequence: CASSVRDRGSEAFF. The chain links TRBV9 to TRBJ1-1; 8 nucleotides align to TRBD1. CDR3 size: 14 residues. Germline lookup yields CDR1 SGDLS and CDR2 YYNGEE. Trimming removed 1 base from V and 6 bases from J; junction bases left unmatched: 5.

In its sample, this clone was seen a few times. V gene TRBV7-2 combines with J gene TRBJ2-1; D possibly uses TRBD1 or TRBD2 (6 bases each). Germline CDR1 is SGHTA and CDR2 is FQGNSA. CDR3 length equals 17 residues. Trimming removed 2 bases from V and 3 bases from J, with 17 bases in between. This CDR3 reads CASSLRSGASVYNEQFF. The CDR3 DNA follows: TGTGCCAGCAGCTTAAGATCGGGGGCTAGCGTCTACAATGAGCAGTTCTTC.

The V call is TRBV5-1, the J call TRBJ2-5; 13 nucleotides match TRBD2. CDR3 size: 16 residues. Germline loops: CDR1 SGHRS, CDR2 YFSETQ. V shed 4 bases, J shed 2 bases, and the junction held 5 bases outside the gene matches. The CDR3 protein is CASSPRLAGGQETQYF. Written as DNA, the CDR3 is TGCGCCAGCAGCCCACGACTAGCGGGGGGTCAAGAGACCCAGTACTTC.

This clone was seen a few times. The sample holds other DNA sequences that translate to the same CDR3. The chain is built from TRBV11-2 and TRBJ2-7; 8 bases match TRBD1. Trimming cost V 1 base and J 1 base; bases outside gene matches: 0. The germline V gene encodes CDR1 SGHAT and CDR2 FQNNGV. The CDR3 sequence is 14 residues long. The CDR3 sequence: CASSLGTGSYEQYF. Written as DNA, the CDR3 is TGTGCCAGCAGCTTAGGGACAGGGTCCTACGAGCAGTACTTC.

The chain couples TRBV14 to TRBJ2-3; D might be TRBD2 (6 bases). This CDR3 contains 17 residues. V was clipped by 0 bases and J by 2 bases, with 15 bases between them. Germline CDR1 SGHDN, CDR2 FVKESK. The CDR3 sequence is CASSQDIWAGITDTQYF. The CDR3 coding sequence is TGTGCCAGCAGCCAAGATATATGGGCGGGAATCACAGATACGCAGTATTTT.

The rearrangement joins TRBV5-4 to TRBJ2-1; TRBD2 matches at 11 bases. The CDR3 has 16 residues. The V segment lost 1 base and the J segment 10 bases; nucleotides outside the gene matches: 10. The germline CDR1 and CDR2 sequences are SGHNT and YYREEE (reference sequence). CDR3 sequence: CASSLRSLAGAMEQFF. CDR3 bases: TGTGCCAGCAGCTTGAGGTCACTAGCGGGAGCAATGGAGCAGTTCTTC.